The sequence of this TCR beta chain was determined in a study of T cell responses to AZD1222 COVID-19 vaccine. Method: immunoSEQ multiplex PCR; TCRdb's copy keeps in-frame clones and lacks some. Here the sample spans 140,000 to 150,000 clones, over 90% being singletons. The V gene lost 0 bases and the J gene lost 0 bases, with 13 bases spanning the gap. The CDR3 covers 17 residues. Germline V gene lookup returns CDR1 SGDLS and CDR2 YYNGEE. Study-wide results and limits: Only five or six people who got AZD1222 tested seropositive at baseline. The study sampled repertoires only after the peak T cell response. Unmutated variant regions reportedly attract nearly half of all spike-specific TCRs.

In regard to this clone: Its cognate antigen is unknown.

The starting material was peripheral blood, obtained on day 0 of AZD1222 vaccination. J is TRBJ1-5 and V is TRBV9; D is undetermined. The TCR comes from an adult in good health. This CDR3 is CASSVDTLAYSNQPQHF. CDR3 DNA: TGTGCCAGCAGCGTAGACACCCTCGCATATAGCAATCAGCCCCAGCATTTT. Complete variable domain (other parts from reference TRBV9 and TRBJ1-5): DSGVTQTPKHLITATGQRVTLRCSPRSGDLSVYWYQQSLDQGLQFLIQYYNGEERAKGNILERFSAQQFPDLHSELNLSSLELGDSALYFCASSVDTLAYSNQPQHFGDGTRLSIL.